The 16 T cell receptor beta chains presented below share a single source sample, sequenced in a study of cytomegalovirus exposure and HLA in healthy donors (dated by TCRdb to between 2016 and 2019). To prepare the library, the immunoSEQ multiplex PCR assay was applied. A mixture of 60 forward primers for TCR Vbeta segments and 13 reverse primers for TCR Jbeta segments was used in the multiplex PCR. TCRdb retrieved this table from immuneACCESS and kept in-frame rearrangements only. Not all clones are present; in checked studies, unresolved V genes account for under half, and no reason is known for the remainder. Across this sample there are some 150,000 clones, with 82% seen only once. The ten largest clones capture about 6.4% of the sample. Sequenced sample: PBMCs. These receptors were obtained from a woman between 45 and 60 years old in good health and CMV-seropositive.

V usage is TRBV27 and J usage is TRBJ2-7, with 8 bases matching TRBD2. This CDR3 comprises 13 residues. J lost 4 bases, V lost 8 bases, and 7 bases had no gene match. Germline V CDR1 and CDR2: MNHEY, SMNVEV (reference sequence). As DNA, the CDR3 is TGTGCCAGCCGTCGGGGGGGTCATTACGAGCAGTACTTC. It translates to CASRRGGHYEQYF.

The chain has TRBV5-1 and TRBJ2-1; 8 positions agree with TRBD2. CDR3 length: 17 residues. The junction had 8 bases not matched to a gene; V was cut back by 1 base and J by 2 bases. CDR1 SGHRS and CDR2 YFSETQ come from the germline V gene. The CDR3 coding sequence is TGCGCCAGCAGCTTGTCTAGCGGGCGGGGGGCCTACAATGAGCAGTTCTTC. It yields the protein CASSLSSGRGAYNEQFF.

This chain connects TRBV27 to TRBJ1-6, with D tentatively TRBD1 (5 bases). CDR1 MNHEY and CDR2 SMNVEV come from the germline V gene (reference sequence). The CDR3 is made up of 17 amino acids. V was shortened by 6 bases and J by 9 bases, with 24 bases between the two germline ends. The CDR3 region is CASRGTSVGPQGSPLHF. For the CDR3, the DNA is TGTGCCAGCAGAGGTACCTCGGTGGGGCCACAAGGTTCACCCCTCCACTTT.

The CDR3 nucleotides are TGTGCCAGTAGTATATCGGTCTCTGGAAACACCATATATTTT. Translation gives CASSISVSGNTIYF. V usage is TRBV19 and J usage is TRBJ1-3; D is ambiguous. Germline assignment: CDR1 LNHDA and CDR2 SQIVND (reference sequence). V lost 2 bases to trimming and J lost 0 bases, with 5 bases between them. The CDR3 has 14 residues. The whole variable domain, filled in from reference TRBV19 and TRBJ1-3, reads DGGITQSPKYLFRKEGQNVTLSCEQNLNHDAMYWYRQDPGQGLRLIYYSQIVNDFQKGDIAEGYSVSREKKESFPLTVTSAQKNPTAFYLCASSISVSGNTIYFGEGSWLTVV.

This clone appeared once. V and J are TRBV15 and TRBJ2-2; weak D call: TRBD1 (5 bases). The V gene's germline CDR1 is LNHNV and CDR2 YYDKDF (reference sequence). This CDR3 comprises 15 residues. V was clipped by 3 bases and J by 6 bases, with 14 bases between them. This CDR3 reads CATSRDTTISGELFF. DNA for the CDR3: TGTGCCACCAGCAGGGACACGACGATCTCCGGGGAGCTGTTTTTT.

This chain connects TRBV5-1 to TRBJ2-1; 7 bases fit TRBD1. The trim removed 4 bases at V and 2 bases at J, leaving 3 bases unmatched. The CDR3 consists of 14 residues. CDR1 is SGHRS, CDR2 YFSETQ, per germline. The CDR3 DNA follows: TGCGCCAGCAGCACAGACAGGGCCTACAATGAGCAGTTCTTC. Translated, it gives CASSTDRAYNEQFF.

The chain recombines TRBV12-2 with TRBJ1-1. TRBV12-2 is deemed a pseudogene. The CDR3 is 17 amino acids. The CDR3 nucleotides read TGTGCAAGTCGCTTAAGGGTCGATAGCGGTTTGGACACTGAAGCTTTCTTT. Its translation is CASRLRVDSGLDTEAFF.

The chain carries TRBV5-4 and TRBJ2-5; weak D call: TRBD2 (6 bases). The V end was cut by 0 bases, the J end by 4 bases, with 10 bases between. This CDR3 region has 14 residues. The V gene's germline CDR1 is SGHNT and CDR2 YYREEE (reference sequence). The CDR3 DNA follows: TGTGCCAGCAGCTTGGGGAGCGGGTTAGAGACCCAGTACTTC. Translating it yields CASSLGSGLETQYF.

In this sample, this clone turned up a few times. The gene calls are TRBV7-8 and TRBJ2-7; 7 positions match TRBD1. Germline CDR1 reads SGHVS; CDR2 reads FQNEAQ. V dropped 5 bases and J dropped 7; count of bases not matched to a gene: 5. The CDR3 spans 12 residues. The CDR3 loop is CASSPYRGEQYF. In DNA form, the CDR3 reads TGTGCCAGCAGCCCTTACAGGGGAGAGCAGTACTTC.

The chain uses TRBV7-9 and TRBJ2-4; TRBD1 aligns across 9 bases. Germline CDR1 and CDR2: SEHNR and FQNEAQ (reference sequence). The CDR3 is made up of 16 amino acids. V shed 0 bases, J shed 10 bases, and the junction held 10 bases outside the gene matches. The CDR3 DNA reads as TGTGCCAGCAGCTTAGCGTTTGGAGGGACAGGGAGGATTCAGTACTTC. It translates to CASSLAFGGTGRIQYF. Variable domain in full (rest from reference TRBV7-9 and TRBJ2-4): DTGVSQNPRHKITKRGQNVTFRCDPISEHNRLYWYRQTLGQGPEFLTYFQNEAQLEKSRLLSDRFSAERPKGSFSTLEIQRTEQGDSAMYLCASSLAFGGTGRIQYFGAGTRLSVL.

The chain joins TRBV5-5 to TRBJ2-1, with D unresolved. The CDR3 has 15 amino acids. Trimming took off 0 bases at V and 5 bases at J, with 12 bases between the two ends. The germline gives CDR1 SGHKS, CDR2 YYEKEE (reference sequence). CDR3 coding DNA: TGTGCCAGCAGCTTGGAGGCAGGCGTCCACAATGAGCAGTTCTTC. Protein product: CASSLEAGVHNEQFF.

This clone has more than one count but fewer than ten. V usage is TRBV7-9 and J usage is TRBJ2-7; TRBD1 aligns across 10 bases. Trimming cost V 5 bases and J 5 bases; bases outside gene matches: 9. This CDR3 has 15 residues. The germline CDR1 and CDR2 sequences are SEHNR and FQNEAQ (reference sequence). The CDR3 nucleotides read TGTGCCAGCAGCCCGGGACAGGGGATTATCCACGAGCAGTACTTC. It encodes CASSPGQGIIHEQYF.

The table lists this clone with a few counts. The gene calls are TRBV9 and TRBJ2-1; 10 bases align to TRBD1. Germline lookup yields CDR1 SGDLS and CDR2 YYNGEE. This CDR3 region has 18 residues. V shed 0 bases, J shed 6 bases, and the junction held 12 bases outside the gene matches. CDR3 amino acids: CASSVGAPGQGTSNEQFF. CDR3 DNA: TGTGCCAGCAGCGTAGGGGCCCCGGGACAGGGGACTTCCAATGAGCAGTTCTTC.

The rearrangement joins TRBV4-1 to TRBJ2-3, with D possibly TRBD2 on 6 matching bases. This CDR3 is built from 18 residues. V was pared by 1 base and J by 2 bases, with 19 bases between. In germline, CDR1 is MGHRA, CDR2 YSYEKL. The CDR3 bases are TGCGCCAGCAGCCAAGTGCAGGGACTTACCTCGAACACAGATACGCAGTATTTT. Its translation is CASSQVQGLTSNTDTQYF.

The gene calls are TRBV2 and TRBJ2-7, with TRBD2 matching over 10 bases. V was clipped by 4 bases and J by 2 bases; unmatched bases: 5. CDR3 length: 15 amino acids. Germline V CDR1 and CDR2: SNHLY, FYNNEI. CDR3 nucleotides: TGTGCCAGCAGTGGAGGTAGCGGGGGGCCCTACGAGCAGTACTTC. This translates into CASSGGSGGPYEQYF.

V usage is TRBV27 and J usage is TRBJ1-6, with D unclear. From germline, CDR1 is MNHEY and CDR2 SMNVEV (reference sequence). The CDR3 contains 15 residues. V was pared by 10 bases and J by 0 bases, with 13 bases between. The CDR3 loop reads CATRDGSSYNSPLHF. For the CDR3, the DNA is TGTGCCACCCGAGACGGGAGCTCCTATAATTCACCCCTCCACTTT.